What follows are 25 T cell receptor beta chains derived from one specimen sequenced in a study of shared clonotypes between healthy human individuals. Profiling relied on immunoSEQ multiplex PCR, and the TCRdb table lists in-frame clones only, not all of them. The profile shows around 2.1 million clones, about 93% of them singletons. CD8 cells regarded as naive lacked CD45RO, were positively chosen for CCR7, and omitted terminally differentiated effector memory CD45RA+ cells. Sequencing was done on a sample of naive CD8+ T cells from PBMCs. These receptors were collected from a man younger than 30 in good health. Some clones in this sample may be carry-over from other donors' samples.

This chain links TRBV27 with TRBJ2-1; no definite D call. This CDR3 has 14 residues. V shed 5 bases and J shed 7 bases, with 15 bases lying between them. Per the germline V gene, CDR1 is MNHEY and CDR2 is SMNVEV (reference sequence). The CDR3 region is CASSITSHGNEQFF. Here the CDR3 DNA reads TGTGCCAGCAGTATAACCTCTCATGGGAATGAGCAGTTCTTC.

The chain has TRBV7-8 and TRBJ2-7; possibly TRBD2 for D (6 bases). This CDR3 has 19 residues. V lost 4 bases to trimming and J lost 1 base, with 26 bases between them. Germline CDR1 is SGHVS and CDR2 is FQNEAQ. The CDR3: CASSSIFGTDRERSYEQYF. CDR3 sequence (DNA): TGTGCCAGCAGCTCAATATTTGGGACGGACCGGGAGAGGTCCTACGAGCAGTACTTC.

This clone appeared once. DNA for the CDR3: TGTGCCACAAAACAGGGGTCTGGGGCGATCAGATTGAATCAGCCCCAGCATTTT. Translated: CATKQGSGAIRLNQPQHF. J is TRBJ1-5 and V is TRBV19; 7 bases align to TRBD1. CDR3 size: 18 residues. Per germline, CDR1 LNHDA and CDR2 SQIVND (reference sequence). The J segment lost 4 bases and the V segment lost 10 bases, leaving 22 bases of the junction unmatched.

The chain has TRBV9 and TRBJ2-5; weak D call: TRBD2 (6 bases). The germline V gene has CDR1 SGDLS and CDR2 YYNGEE. The CDR3 extends over 14 amino acids. Trimming took 0 bases from V and 5 from J, leaving 11 bases between them. CDR3 protein: CASSVVGGGETQYF. CDR3 bases: TGTGCCAGCAGCGTAGTGGGAGGTGGGGAGACCCAGTACTTC. Complete variable domain (other parts from reference TRBV9 and TRBJ2-5): DSGVTQTPKHLITATGQRVTLRCSPRSGDLSVYWYQQSLDQGLQFLIQYYNGEERAKGNILERFSAQQFPDLHSELNLSSLELGDSALYFCASSVVGGGETQYFGPGTRLLVL.

The chain carries TRBV9 and TRBJ2-7; no clear D. Per germline, CDR1 SGDLS and CDR2 YYNGEE. The CDR3 totals 15 residues. V lost 2 bases, J lost 5 bases, and 17 bases lay in between. CDR3 sequence (DNA): TGTGCCAGCAGCGTCGGTCGGGCCGAAGCCCACGAGCAGTACTTC. Amino acids: CASSVGRAEAHEQYF.

This chain connects TRBV28 to TRBJ1-1; D uncertain. The CDR3 is 13 amino acids. Germline V gene sequence: CDR1 MDHEN, CDR2 SYDVKM. V was pared by 0 bases and J by 5 bases, with 7 bases between. The CDR3 loop is CASSLWSETEAFF. Here the CDR3 DNA reads TGTGCCAGCAGTTTATGGAGTGAGACTGAAGCTTTCTTT.

This clone was detected only once. The chain links TRBV4-2 to TRBJ2-7; TRBD2 aligns across 11 bases. V was pared by 2 bases and J by 4 bases, with 4 bases of the junction left unmatched. Per germline, CDR1 LGHNA and CDR2 YNFKEQ. The CDR3 covers 15 residues. The CDR3 sequence is CASSQNSGRGYEQYF. The CDR3 DNA reads TGTGCCAGCAGCCAAAATAGCGGGAGGGGGTACGAGCAGTACTTC.

Here the CDR3 reads CASSPVPSSYNEQFF. The CDR3 DNA reads as TGTGCCAGCAGCCCCGTCCCGAGCTCCTACAATGAGCAGTTCTTC. The chain has TRBV28 and TRBJ2-1; D remains ambiguous. The CDR3 is made up of 15 amino acids. In germline, CDR1 is MDHEN, CDR2 SYDVKM. Trimming shortened V by 6 bases and J by 0 bases, and 12 bases separated the two germline ends. The whole variable domain, remainder taken from reference TRBV28 and TRBJ2-1, is DVKVTQSSRYLVKRTGEKVFLECVQDMDHENMFWYRQDPGLGLRLIYFSYDVKMKEKGDIPEGYSVSREKKERFSLILESASTNQTSMYLCASSPVPSSYNEQFFGPGTRLTVL.

The CDR3 protein is CASSSTSGSRDTQYF. The CDR3 coding sequence is TGTGCCAGCAGCTCGACTAGCGGGAGTCGAGATACGCAGTATTTT. The genes are TRBV11-2 and TRBJ2-3; 12 nucleotides align to TRBD2. In germline, CDR1 is SGHAT, CDR2 FQNNGV. The CDR3 is made up of 15 amino acids. J lost 5 bases, V lost 4 bases, and 4 bases had no gene match.

This chain connects TRBV27 to TRBJ2-7; possible D gene TRBD2, 5 bases. Germline loops: CDR1 MNHEY, CDR2 SMNVEV (reference sequence). There are 17 residues in the CDR3. Deletions cut 6 bases from V and 3 bases from J, with 24 bases between. CDR3 amino acids: CASRQGSKAEADYEQYF. CDR3 sequence (DNA): TGTGCCAGCAGACAAGGCAGCAAGGCGGAGGCGGACTACGAGCAGTACTTC.

This chain links TRBV11-2 with TRBJ2-7, with no clear D. Germline-derived CDR1 and CDR2 are SGHAT and FQNNGV. Trimming stripped 8 bases from V and 3 bases from J, with 17 bases between. The CDR3 is 14 amino acids. CDR3 sequence (DNA): TGTGCCAGCGGCCCGGGTGCCCCCGGCTACGAGCAGTACTTC. Residues: CASGPGAPGYEQYF. Full variable domain (missing parts from reference TRBV11-2 and TRBJ2-7): EAGVAQSPRYKIIEKRQSVAFWCNPISGHATLYWYQQILGQGPKLLIQFQNNGVVDDSQLPKDRFSAERLKGVDSTLKIQPAKLEDSAVYLCASGPGAPGYEQYFGPGTRLTVT.

The rearrangement links TRBV4-3 to TRBJ1-1; TRBD1 might be the D (5 bases). The CDR3 sequence is 15 residues long. V lost 4 bases and J lost 2, with 14 bases in between. Germline loops: CDR1 LGHNA, CDR2 YSLEER. The CDR3 bases are TGCGCCAGCAGCCCTATGACAGAGGGAAACACTGAAGCTTTCTTT. It encodes CASSPMTEGNTEAFF.

With regard to this clone: Other DNA sequences in the same sample also yield this CDR3. This chain uses TRBV15 with TRBJ2-1, with no clear D. Germline values: CDR1 LNHNV, CDR2 YYDKDF (reference sequence). The ends were cut back, 3 bases at V and 0 bases at J, with 0 bases in the middle. The CDR3 totals 12 residues. CDR3: CATSSSYNEQFF. The CDR3 DNA reads TGTGCCACCAGCAGCTCCTACAATGAGCAGTTCTTC.

The genes are TRBV19 and TRBJ1-6; no definite D call. Germline V gives CDR1 LNHDA, CDR2 SQIVND (reference sequence). This CDR3 spans 12 amino acids. Trimming pared 7 bases from V and 6 bases from J, leaving 7 bases between. The CDR3 coding sequence is TGTGCCAGTATAGGTGTTAATTCACCCCTCCACTTT. This translates into CASIGVNSPLHF.

The V gene is TRBV7-9, the J gene TRBJ2-1, with 8 bases identical to TRBD2. The germline V gene encodes CDR1 SEHNR and CDR2 FQNEAQ (reference sequence). This CDR3 has 14 residues. Trimming removed 4 bases from V and 7 bases from J; junction bases left unmatched: 6. The CDR3 here is CASSSRAGGNEQFF. The DNA for the CDR3 is TGTGCCAGCAGCTCTCGCGCGGGAGGAAATGAGCAGTTCTTC.

Remarks on this clone: Other nucleotide sequences from this sample produce the same CDR3. The J gene is TRBJ2-1, the V gene TRBV28, with D perhaps matching TRBD1 (5 bases). The CDR3 contains 12 residues. V lost 3 bases, J lost 7 bases, and 7 bases lay in between. From germline, CDR1 is MDHEN and CDR2 SYDVKM. The CDR3 loop is CASSFRGNEQFF. The CDR3 DNA sequence: TGTGCCAGCAGTTTTAGGGGAAATGAGCAGTTCTTC. The whole variable domain, filled in from reference TRBV28 and TRBJ2-1, reads DVKVTQSSRYLVKRTGEKVFLECVQDMDHENMFWYRQDPGLGLRLIYFSYDVKMKEKGDIPEGYSVSREKKERFSLILESASTNQTSMYLCASSFRGNEQFFGPGTRLTVL.

The chain combines TRBV5-1 with TRBJ1-4, with a tentative D call TRBD1 (5 bases). CDR1 is SGHRS and CDR2 is YFSETQ in the germline V gene. The CDR3 contains 15 residues. V gave up 5 bases and J gave up 7 bases, with 18 bases separating them. The CDR3 DNA reads TGCGCCAGCAGGGTCATGGGGCAAGAGATTGAAAAACTGTTTTTT. This gives the protein CASRVMGQEIEKLFF.

This clone has only a few counts. The CDR3 sequence: CASSQANTEAFF. The CDR3 DNA reads as TGTGCCAGCAGCCAAGCCAACACTGAAGCTTTCTTT. The rearrangement links TRBV9 to TRBJ1-1; D call uncertain. Germline loops: CDR1 SGDLS, CDR2 YYNGEE. With 4 bases removed from V and 2 bases from J, the gap between germline ends came to 6 bases. CDR3 size: 12 residues.

The J gene is TRBJ2-7, the V gene TRBV10-3, with D possibly being TRBD2 (6 bases). Trimming cost V 5 bases and J 2 bases, with 13 bases left between them. CDR3 length: 14 residues. Germline CDR1 and CDR2: ENHRY and SYGVKD. CDR3 loop: CAISPGTAAYEQYF. In nucleotides, the CDR3 is TGTGCCATCAGTCCCGGGACTGCAGCCTACGAGCAGTACTTC.

This rearrangement joins TRBV28 to TRBJ2-7, with TRBD1 identical over 9 bases. The CDR3 is made up of 14 amino acids. Germline CDR1 MDHEN, CDR2 SYDVKM. The V gene end was trimmed by 5 bases and the J gene end by 3 bases; junction bases not matched to a gene: 5. The CDR3 DNA follows: TGTGCCAGCAGTATCACAGGGGGCATCTACGAGCAGTACTTC. Amino acids: CASSITGGIYEQYF. Drawing the rest from reference TRBV28 and TRBJ2-7, the complete variable domain is DVKVTQSSRYLVKRTGEKVFLECVQDMDHENMFWYRQDPGLGLRLIYFSYDVKMKEKGDIPEGYSVSREKKERFSLILESASTNQTSMYLCASSITGGIYEQYFGPGTRLTVT.

The V and J genes are TRBV7-6 and TRBJ2-1, with a possible D match to TRBD1 (7 bases). CDR1 is SGHVS and CDR2 is FNYEAQ in the germline V gene. The germline V and J ends were trimmed by 3 bases and 2 bases, with 8 bases remaining between them. The CDR3 has 14 residues. CDR3 protein: CASSFRGAYNEQFF. In DNA form, the CDR3 reads TGTGCCAGCAGCTTCAGGGGGGCCTACAATGAGCAGTTCTTC.

The chain joins TRBV27 to TRBJ2-6, with 7 bases that match TRBD1. CDR1 MNHEY and CDR2 SMNVEV come from the germline V gene (reference sequence). This CDR3 has 19 amino acids. Unmatched junction bases numbered 11, after V lost 2 bases and J lost 1 base. The CDR3 DNA is TGTGCCAGCAGTTTACCCCCCGACAGGGCAAGATCTGGGGCCAACGTCCTGACTTTC. Its protein product is CASSLPPDRARSGANVLTF.

CDR3 sequence (DNA): TGCGCCAGCAGCCAGGGGACGGCGATCAAAAATGAGCAGTTCTTC. Translating gives CASSQGTAIKNEQFF. The chain carries TRBV4-3 and TRBJ2-1; D may correspond to TRBD1 or TRBD2 (5 bases each). This CDR3 comprises 15 residues. CDR1 is LGHNA, CDR2 YSLEER, per germline. V was clipped by 3 bases and J by 7 bases, with 16 bases between them.

V is TRBV27 and J is TRBJ1-2; 11 nucleotides line up with TRBD1. Germline assignment: CDR1 MNHEY and CDR2 SMNVEV (reference sequence). This CDR3 comprises 15 residues. V shed 5 bases, J shed 5 bases, and the junction held 7 bases outside the gene matches. The CDR3 sequence is CASSGSDRGPYGYTF. CDR3 DNA sequence: TGTGCCAGCAGTGGATCGGACAGGGGGCCATATGGCTACACCTTC.

This chain uses TRBV5-6 with TRBJ2-1; possible D gene TRBD2, 6 bases. Germline V gene sequence: CDR1 SGHDT, CDR2 YYEEEE. The CDR3 has 16 amino acids. V was trimmed by 4 bases and J by 4 bases, leaving 18 bases between them. DNA for the CDR3: TGTGCCAGCAGCCCGGTGGGGGGAGCGAGTTACAATGAGCAGTTCTTC. As protein: CASSPVGGASYNEQFF. The complete variable domain, with remaining parts taken from reference TRBV5-6 and TRBJ2-1, reads DAGVTQSPTHLIKTRGQQVTLRCSPKSGHDTVSWYQQALGQGPQFIFQYYEEEERQRGNFPDRFSGHQFPNYSSELNVNALLLGDSALYLCASSPVGGASYNEQFFGPGTRLTVL.